This T cell receptor (beta chain) was recorded in a study of T cell changes during pregnancy in multiple sclerosis. TCRdb's copy holds only in-frame clones and misses some; the assay was immunoSEQ multiplex PCR. The sample lists more than 85,000 clones, approximately 90% occurring once. Germline CDR1 is LNHNV and CDR2 is YYDKDF (reference sequence). The CDR3 sequence is 15 residues long. V trimming: 5 bases; J trimming: 9 bases; junction bases outside the gene matches: 8. This receptor was obtained from a female donor with multiple sclerosis, enrolled in a pregnancy study. The chain links TRBV15 to TRBJ2-1; TRBD2 agrees at 12 bases. Material: peripheral blood, obtained in the second trimester of pregnancy. This CDR3 reads CATSFTSGRSLEQFF. The CDR3, as DNA: TGTGCCACCAGCTTCACTAGCGGGAGGTCCCTTGAGCAGTTCTTC.